One sample yielded the 6 T cell receptor beta chains listed below, sequenced in a study of blood T cell repertoires in COVID-19. Profiled with immunoSEQ multiplex PCR; TCRdb holds only in-frame clones, not every one. The repertoire has about 150,000 clones, 70% to 85% of them found once; the top ten carry roughly 20%. The sequenced sample was PBMCs or T cells enriched from blood (not recorded which). The origin of the receptors is a woman aged 70-85 years in a cohort exposed to, infected with or recovered from COVID-19 (not recorded which).

This clone appeared once. The chain carries TRBV5-1 and TRBJ2-2; D is perhaps TRBD2 (6 bases). Germline V gives CDR1 SGHRS, CDR2 YFSETQ. The CDR3 consists of 14 residues. V shed 5 bases and J shed 1 base, with 9 bases lying between them. The CDR3 spells CASRGTLNTGELFF. In DNA, the CDR3 is TGCGCCAGCAGGGGGACTTTGAACACCGGGGAGCTGTTTTTT. Complete variable domain (other parts from reference TRBV5-1 and TRBJ2-2): KAGVTQTPRYLIKTRGQQVTLSCSPISGHRSVSWYQQTPGQGLQFLFEYFSETQRNKGNFPGRFSGRQFSNSRSEMNVSTLELGDSALYLCASRGTLNTGELFFGEGSRLTVL.

This chain joins TRBV5-1 and TRBJ2-6, with TRBD1 as a possible D gene (6 bases). Per the germline V gene, CDR1 is SGHRS and CDR2 is YFSETQ. Trimming removed 1 base at V and 4 bases at J, with 15 bases between. This CDR3 contains 17 residues. In DNA form, the CDR3 reads TGCGCCAGCAGCTTGCTTGGGGGCCTAGGCGGGGCCAACGTCCTGACTTTC. Its translation is CASSLLGGLGGANVLTF.

This clone appeared once. CDR3 DNA: TGTGCCAGCAAAACCCCGAGTCGCGAGCAGTACTTC. Its translation: CASKTPSREQYF. The V call is TRBV28, the J call TRBJ2-7, with no clear D. The CDR3 contains 12 residues. Germline V lookup: CDR1 MDHEN, CDR2 SYDVKM. V was shortened by 7 bases and J by 6 bases, with 13 bases between the two germline ends. Complete variable domain (other parts from reference TRBV28 and TRBJ2-7): DVKVTQSSRYLVKRTGEKVFLECVQDMDHENMFWYRQDPGLGLRLIYFSYDVKMKEKGDIPEGYSVSREKKERFSLILESASTNQTSMYLCASKTPSREQYFGPGTRLTVT.

The chain is built from TRBV5-8 and TRBJ2-1, with 9 bases fitting TRBD1. Looked up from germline, CDR1 is SGHTS and CDR2 is YDEGEE. The CDR3 spans 14 residues. Losses at the gene ends were 3 bases for V and 10 bases for J; bases not matched to a gene: 8. The CDR3 reads CASSSRTGVGEQFF. In DNA, the CDR3 is TGTGCCAGCAGCTCAAGGACAGGGGTGGGCGAGCAGTTCTTC.

The CDR3 DNA sequence: TGTGCCAGCAGCGCCAAACTAGCGGGCGGCTACGAGCAGTACTTC. Translating it yields CASSAKLAGGYEQYF. This chain joins TRBV11-3 and TRBJ2-7; TRBD2 matches 9 bases. With V trimmed by 5 bases and J by 3 bases, 8 bases remained unmatched. This CDR3 comprises 15 residues. Germline CDR1 is SGHNT and CDR2 is YENEEA.

This clone has only one observation. V is TRBV28 and J is TRBJ2-2, with TRBD1 identical over 8 bases. Germline V gene sequence: CDR1 MDHEN, CDR2 SYDVKM. The CDR3 length is 15 residues. Losses at the gene ends were 4 bases for V and 1 base for J; bases not matched to a gene: 2. The CDR3 DNA reads TGTGCCAGCAGTTCCGGGACAGGGAACACCGGGGAGCTGTTTTTT. It translates to CASSSGTGNTGELFF.